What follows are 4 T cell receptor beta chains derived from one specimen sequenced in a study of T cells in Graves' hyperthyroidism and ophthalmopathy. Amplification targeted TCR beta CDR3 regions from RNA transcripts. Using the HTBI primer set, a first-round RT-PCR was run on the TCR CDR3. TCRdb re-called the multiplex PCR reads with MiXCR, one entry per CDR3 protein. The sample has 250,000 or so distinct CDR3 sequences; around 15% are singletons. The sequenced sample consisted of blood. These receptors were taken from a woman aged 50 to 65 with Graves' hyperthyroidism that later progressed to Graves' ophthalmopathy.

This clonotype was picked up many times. CDR3 residues: CASSPKRPGTGVISYEQYF. CDR3 in DNA: TGTGCCAGCAGTCCGAAACGCCCAGGGACAGGGGTTATATCCTACGAGCAGTACTTC. V usage is TRBV27 and J usage is TRBJ2-7; 10 bases match TRBD1. This CDR3 is 19 amino acids long. Germline CDR1 reads MNHEY; CDR2 reads SMNVEV (reference sequence). With V trimmed by 5 bases and J by 1 base, 17 bases remained unmatched.

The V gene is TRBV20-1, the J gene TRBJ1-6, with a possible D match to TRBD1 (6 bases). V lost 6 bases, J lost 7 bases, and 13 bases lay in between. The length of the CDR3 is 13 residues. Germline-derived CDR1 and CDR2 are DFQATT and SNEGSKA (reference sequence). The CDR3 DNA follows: TGCAGTGCCGCGCCAGGGGCCAATTCACCCCTCCACTTT. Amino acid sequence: CSAAPGANSPLHF.

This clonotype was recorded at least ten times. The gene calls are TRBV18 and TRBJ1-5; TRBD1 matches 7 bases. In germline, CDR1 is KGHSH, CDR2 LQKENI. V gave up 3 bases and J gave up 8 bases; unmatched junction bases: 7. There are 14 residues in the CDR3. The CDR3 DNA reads TGTGCCAGCTCACCGACAGGGTTCGGGAAGCCCCAGCATTTT. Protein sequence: CASSPTGFGKPQHF.

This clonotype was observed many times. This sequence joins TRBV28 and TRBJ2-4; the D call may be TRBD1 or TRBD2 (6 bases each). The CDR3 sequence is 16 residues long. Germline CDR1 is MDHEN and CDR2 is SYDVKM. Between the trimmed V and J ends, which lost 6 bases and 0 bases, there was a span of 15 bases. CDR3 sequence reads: CASRSLGGLAKNIQYF. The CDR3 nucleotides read TGTGCCAGCAGATCGTTAGGGGGACTAGCCAAAAACATTCAGTACTTC.